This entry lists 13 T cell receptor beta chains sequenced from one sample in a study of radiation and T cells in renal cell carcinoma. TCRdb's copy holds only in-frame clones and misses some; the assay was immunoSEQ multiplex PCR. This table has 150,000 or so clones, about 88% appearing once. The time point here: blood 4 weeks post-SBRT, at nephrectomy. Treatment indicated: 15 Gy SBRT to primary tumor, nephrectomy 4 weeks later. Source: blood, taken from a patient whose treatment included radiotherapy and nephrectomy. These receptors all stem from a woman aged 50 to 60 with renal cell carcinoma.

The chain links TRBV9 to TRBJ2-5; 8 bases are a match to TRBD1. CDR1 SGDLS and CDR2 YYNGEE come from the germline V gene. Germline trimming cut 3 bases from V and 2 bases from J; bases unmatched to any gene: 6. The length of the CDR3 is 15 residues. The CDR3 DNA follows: TGTGCCAGCAGCGCCAACGACAGGGGACAAGAGACCCAGTACTTC. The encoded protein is CASSANDRGQETQYF.

DNA for the CDR3: TGTGCCAGTGCCGGGACAGCGACAGATACGCAGTATTTT. It is translated as CASAGTATDTQYF. This sequence joins TRBV19 and TRBJ2-3; 7 bases line up with TRBD1. The CDR3 contains 13 residues. Germline assignment: CDR1 LNHDA and CDR2 SQIVND (reference sequence). V shed 8 bases, J shed 3 bases, and the junction held 5 bases outside the gene matches.

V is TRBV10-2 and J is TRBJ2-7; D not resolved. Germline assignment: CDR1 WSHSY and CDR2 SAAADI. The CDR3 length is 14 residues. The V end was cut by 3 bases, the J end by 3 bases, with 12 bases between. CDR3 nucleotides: TGCGCCAGCAGTGAAAGGCTTCTCGACTACGAGCAGTACTTC. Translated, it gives CASSERLLDYEQYF.

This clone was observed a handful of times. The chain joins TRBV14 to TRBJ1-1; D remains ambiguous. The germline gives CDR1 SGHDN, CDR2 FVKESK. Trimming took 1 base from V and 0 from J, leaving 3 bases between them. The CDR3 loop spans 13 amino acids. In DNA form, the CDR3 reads TGTGCCAGCAGCCAAGTTATGAACACTGAAGCTTTCTTT. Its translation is CASSQVMNTEAFF.

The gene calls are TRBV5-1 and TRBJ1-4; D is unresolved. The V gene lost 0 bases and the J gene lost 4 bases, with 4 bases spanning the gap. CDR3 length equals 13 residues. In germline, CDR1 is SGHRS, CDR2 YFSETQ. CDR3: CASSLDVNEKLFF. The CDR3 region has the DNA TGCGCCAGCAGCTTGGATGTTAATGAAAAACTGTTTTTT.

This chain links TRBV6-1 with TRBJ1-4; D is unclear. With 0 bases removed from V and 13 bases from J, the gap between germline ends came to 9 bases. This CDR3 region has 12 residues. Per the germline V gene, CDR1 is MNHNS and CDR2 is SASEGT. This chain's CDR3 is CASSEAAERLFF. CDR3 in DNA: TGTGCCAGCAGTGAAGCGGCAGAGAGACTGTTTTTT.

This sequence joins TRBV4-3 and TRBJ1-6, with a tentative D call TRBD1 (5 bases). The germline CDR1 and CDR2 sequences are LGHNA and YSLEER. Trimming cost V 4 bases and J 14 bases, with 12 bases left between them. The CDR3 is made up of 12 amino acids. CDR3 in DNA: TGCGCCAGCAGCCCCACGGGGGGATCCCTCCACTTT. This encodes CASSPTGGSLHF.

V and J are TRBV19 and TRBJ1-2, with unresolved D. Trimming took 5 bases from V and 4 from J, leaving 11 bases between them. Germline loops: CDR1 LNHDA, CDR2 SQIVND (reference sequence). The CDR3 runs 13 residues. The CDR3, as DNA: TGTGCCAGTAGTCCCGGGTCCAGCTATGGCTACACCTTC. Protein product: CASSPGSSYGYTF.

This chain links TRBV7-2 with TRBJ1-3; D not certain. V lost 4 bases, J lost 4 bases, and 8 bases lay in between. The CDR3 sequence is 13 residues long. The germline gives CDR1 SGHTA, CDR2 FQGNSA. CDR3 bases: TGTGCCAGCAGCTCCTGGCCAGGAAACACCATATATTTT. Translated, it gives CASSSWPGNTIYF. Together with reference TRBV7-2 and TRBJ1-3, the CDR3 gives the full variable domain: GAGVSQSPSNKVTEKGKDVELRCDPISGHTALYWYRQSLGQGLEFLIYFQGNSAPDKSGLPSDRFSAERTGGSVSTLTIQRTQQEDSAVYLCASSSWPGNTIYFGEGSWLTVV.

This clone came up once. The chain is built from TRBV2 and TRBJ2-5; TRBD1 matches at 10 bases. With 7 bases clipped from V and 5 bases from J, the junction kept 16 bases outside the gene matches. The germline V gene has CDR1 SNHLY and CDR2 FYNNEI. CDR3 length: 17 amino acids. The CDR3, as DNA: TGTGCCAGCATCACCGCGGACAGGGGGAGGATGGAGGAGACCCAGTACTTC. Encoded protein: CASITADRGRMEETQYF. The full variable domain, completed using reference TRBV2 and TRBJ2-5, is EPEVTQTPSHQVTQMGQEVILRCVPISNHLYFYWYRQILGQKVEFLVSFYNNEISEKSEIFDDQFSVERPDGSNFTLKIRSTKLEDSAMYFCASITADRGRMEETQYFGPGTRLLVL.

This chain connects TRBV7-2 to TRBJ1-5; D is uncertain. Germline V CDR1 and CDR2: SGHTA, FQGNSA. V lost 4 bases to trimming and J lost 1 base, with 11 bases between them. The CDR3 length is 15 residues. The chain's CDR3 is CASSSQPGSNQPQHF. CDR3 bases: TGTGCCAGCAGCTCCCAACCTGGGAGCAATCAGCCCCAGCATTTT.

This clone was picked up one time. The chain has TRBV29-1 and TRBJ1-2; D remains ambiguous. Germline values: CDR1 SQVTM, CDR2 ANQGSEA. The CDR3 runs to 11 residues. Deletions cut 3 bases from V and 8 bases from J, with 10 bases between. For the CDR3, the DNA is TGCAGCGTTGAGAAGGGATCAGGCTACACCTTC. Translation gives CSVEKGSGYTF.

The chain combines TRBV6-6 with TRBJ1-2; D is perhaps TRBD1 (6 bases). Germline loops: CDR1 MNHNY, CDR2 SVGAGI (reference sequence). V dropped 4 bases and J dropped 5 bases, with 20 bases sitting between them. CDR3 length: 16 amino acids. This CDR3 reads CASSLRGDTDLYGYTF. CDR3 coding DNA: TGTGCCAGCAGTTTACGTGGGGACACCGACCTATATGGCTACACCTTC.